This T cell receptor (beta chain) is from a study of Ad26.COV2.S vaccination and SARS-CoV-2 variants. At the level of the study: The authors gave Ad26.COV2.S intramuscularly, either once or twice 56 days apart. Study-wide points: It was found that vaccine and placebo recipients had similar non-spike TCR breadth. Spike-specific responses of CD8+ and CD4+ T cells were reported to display substantial breadth after vaccination.

Only in-frame clones appear in the TCRdb table, and some are missing; sequencing was by immunoSEQ multiplex PCR. The data hold roughly 350,000 clones, with 75% to 90% observed a single time. Regarding treatment: roughly 20 received Ad26.COV2.S at low or high dose, single or two shots; about 5 received placebo; per-sample allocation not given. Specimens were obtained on day 63 following the first vaccine or placebo injection. For this clone: What it binds is not known. The sample holds other DNA sequences that translate to the same CDR3.

J was trimmed by 8 bases and V by 0 bases; bases with no gene match: 7. This CDR3 region has 15 residues. Germline values: CDR1 SGDLS, CDR2 YYNGEE. The chain links TRBV9 to TRBJ2-1; the match to TRBD2 covers 8 bases. Sequencing was performed on peripheral blood, taken in a trial of Ad26.COV2.S vaccine versus placebo. The sequence was collected from a person aged 18-60 years who received the Ad26.COV2.S COVID-19 vaccine or a placebo. CDR3 nucleotide sequence: TGTGCCAGCAGCGTAGCGGGGGGGCCGGTCGATGAGCAGTTCTTC. It translates to CASSVAGGPVDEQFF.